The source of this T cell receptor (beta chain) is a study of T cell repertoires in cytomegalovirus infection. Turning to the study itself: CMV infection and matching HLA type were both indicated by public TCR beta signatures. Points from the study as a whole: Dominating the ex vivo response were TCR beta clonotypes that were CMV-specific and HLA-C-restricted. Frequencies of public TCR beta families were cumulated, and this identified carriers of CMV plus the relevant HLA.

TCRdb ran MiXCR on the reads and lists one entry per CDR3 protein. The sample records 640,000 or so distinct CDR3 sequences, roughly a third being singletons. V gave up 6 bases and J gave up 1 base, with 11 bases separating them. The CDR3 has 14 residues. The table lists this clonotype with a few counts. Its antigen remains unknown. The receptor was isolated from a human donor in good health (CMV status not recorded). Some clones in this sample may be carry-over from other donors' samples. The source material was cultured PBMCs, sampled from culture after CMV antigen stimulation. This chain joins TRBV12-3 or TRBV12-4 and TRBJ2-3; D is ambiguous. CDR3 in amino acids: CASSQEWGTDTQYF. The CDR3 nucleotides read TGTGCCAGCAGCCAGGAATGGGGCACAGATACGCAGTATTTT.